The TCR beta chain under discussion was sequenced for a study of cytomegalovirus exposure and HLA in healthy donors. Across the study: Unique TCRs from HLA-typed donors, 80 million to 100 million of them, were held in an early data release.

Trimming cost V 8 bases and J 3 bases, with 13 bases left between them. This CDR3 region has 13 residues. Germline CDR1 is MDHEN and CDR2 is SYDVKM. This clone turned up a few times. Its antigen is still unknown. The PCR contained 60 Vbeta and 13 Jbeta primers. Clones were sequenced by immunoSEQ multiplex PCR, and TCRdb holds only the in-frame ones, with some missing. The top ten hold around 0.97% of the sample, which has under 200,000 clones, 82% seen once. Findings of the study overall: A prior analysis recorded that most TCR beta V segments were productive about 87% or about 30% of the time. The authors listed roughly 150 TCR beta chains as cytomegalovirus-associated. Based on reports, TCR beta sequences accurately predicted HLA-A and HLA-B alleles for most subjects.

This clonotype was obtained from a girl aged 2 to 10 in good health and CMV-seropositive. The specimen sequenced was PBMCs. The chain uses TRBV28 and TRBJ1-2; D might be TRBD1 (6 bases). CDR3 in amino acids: CASSPRGYYGYTF. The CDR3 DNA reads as TGTGCCAGCTCCCCCAGGGGTTACTATGGCTACACCTTC.